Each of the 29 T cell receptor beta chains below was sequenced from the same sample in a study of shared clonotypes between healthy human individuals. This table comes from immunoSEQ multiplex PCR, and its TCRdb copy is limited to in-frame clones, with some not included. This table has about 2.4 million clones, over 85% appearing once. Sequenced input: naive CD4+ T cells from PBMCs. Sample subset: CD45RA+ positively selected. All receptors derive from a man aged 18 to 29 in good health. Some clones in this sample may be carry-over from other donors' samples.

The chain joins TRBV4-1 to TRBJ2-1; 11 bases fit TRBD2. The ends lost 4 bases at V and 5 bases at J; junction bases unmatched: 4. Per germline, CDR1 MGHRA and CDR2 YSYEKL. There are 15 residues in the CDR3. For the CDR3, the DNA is TGCGCCAGCAGCCCGATGGGACTAGCGGACAATGAGCAGTTCTTC. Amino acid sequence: CASSPMGLADNEQFF.

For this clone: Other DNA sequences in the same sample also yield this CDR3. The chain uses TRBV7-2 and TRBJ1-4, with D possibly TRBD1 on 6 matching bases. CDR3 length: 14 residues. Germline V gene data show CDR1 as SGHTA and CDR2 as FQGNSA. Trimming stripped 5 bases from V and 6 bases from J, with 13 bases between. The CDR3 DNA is TGTGCCAGCAGCCTTGGGGGCGGGGATGAAAAACTGTTTTTT. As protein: CASSLGGGDEKLFF. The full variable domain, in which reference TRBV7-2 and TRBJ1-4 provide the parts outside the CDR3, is GAGVSQSPSNKVTEKGKDVELRCDPISGHTALYWYRQSLGQGLEFLIYFQGNSAPDKSGLPSDRFSAERTGGSVSTLTIQRTQQEDSAVYLCASSLGGGDEKLFFGSGTQLSVL.

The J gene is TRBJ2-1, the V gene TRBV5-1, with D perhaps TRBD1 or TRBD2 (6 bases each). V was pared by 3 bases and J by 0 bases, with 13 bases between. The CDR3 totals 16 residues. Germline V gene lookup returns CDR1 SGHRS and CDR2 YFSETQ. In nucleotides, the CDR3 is TGCGCCAGCAGCTGGGGGGCCTTGAGCTCCTACAATGAGCAGTTCTTC. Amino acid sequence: CASSWGALSSYNEQFF.

CDR3 residues: CASSMAAGVLYNEQFF. For the CDR3, the DNA is TGTGCCAGTAGTATGGCTGCGGGAGTTCTCTACAATGAGCAGTTCTTC. This rearrangement joins TRBV19 to TRBJ2-1; 7 bases map to TRBD2. CDR3 length equals 16 residues. CDR1 is LNHDA and CDR2 is SQIVND in the germline V gene (reference sequence). The V gene end was trimmed by 3 bases and the J gene end by 3 bases; junction bases not matched to a gene: 8.

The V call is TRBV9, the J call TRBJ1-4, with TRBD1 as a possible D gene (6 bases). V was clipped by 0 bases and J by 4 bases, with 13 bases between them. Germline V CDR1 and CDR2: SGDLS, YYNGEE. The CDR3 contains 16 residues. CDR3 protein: CASSVGFGGLNEKLFF. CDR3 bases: TGTGCCAGCAGCGTAGGCTTTGGGGGCCTTAATGAAAAACTGTTTTTT.

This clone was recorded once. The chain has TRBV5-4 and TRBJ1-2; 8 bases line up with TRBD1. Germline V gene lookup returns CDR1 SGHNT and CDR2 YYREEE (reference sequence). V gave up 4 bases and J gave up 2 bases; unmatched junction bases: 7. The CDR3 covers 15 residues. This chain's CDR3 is CASSTPTGVNYGYTF. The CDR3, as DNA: TGTGCCAGCAGCACCCCGACAGGGGTAAACTATGGCTACACCTTC.

The CDR3 protein is CATSTGQGYSNQPQHF. In DNA form, the CDR3 reads TGTGCCACCAGCACGGGACAGGGCTATAGCAATCAGCCCCAGCATTTT. The chain combines TRBV15 with TRBJ1-5; 9 bases align to TRBD1. This CDR3 is built from 16 residues. Germline V gene sequence: CDR1 LNHNV, CDR2 YYDKDF (reference sequence). J gave up 0 bases and V 4 bases, and 4 bases lay outside the gene matches.

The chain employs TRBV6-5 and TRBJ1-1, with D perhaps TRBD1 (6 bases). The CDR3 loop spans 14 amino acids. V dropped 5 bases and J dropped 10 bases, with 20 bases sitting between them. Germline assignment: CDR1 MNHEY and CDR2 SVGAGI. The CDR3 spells CASSTIQGVLVAFF. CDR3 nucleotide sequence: TGTGCCAGCAGTACAATACAGGGAGTTCTTGTAGCTTTCTTT.

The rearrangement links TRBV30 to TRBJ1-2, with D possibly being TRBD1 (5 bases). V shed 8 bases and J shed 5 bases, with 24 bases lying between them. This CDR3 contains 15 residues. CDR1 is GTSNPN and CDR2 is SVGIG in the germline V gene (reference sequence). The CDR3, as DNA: TGTGCCCAAGCCGCGGGAGGGGCCGAAGGATATGGCTACACCTTC. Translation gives CAQAAGGAEGYGYTF.

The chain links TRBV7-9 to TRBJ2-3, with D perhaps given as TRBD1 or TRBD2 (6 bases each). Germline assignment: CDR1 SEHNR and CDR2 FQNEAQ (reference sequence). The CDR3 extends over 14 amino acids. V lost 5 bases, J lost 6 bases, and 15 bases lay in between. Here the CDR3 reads CASSPVGAGDTQYF. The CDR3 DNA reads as TGTGCCAGCAGCCCGGTGGGGGCGGGGGATACGCAGTATTTT.

The CDR3 coding sequence is TGTGCCAGCAGCTTAACGACCGGGACAGGGGCCTTTAGTGGCTACACCTTC. Translation: CASSLTTGTGAFSGYTF. This chain joins TRBV5-8 and TRBJ1-2, with TRBD1 matching 10 bases. The CDR3 contains 17 residues. The V gene end was trimmed by 2 bases and the J gene end by 7 bases; junction bases not matched to a gene: 14. Germline V gene lookup returns CDR1 SGHTS and CDR2 YDEGEE.

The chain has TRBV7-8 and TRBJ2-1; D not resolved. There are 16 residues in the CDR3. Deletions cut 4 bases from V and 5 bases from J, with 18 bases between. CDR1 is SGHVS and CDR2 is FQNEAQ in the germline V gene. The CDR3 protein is CASSYVGRRRNNEQFF. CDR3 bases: TGTGCCAGCAGCTACGTGGGCCGACGGAGAAACAATGAGCAGTTCTTC.

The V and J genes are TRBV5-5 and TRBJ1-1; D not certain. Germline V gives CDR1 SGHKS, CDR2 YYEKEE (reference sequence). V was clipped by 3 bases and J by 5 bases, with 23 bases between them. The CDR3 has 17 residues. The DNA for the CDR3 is TGTGCCAGCAGCTCCAAAACCGTGGACCGGGCGGGGACTGAAGCTTTCTTT. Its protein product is CASSSKTVDRAGTEAFF.

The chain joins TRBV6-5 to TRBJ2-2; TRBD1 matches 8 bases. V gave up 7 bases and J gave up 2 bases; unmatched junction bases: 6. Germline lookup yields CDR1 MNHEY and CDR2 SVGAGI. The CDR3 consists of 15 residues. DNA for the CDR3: TGTGCCAGCAAGACGGGACAGGCTAACACCGGGGAGCTGTTTTTT. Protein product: CASKTGQANTGELFF.

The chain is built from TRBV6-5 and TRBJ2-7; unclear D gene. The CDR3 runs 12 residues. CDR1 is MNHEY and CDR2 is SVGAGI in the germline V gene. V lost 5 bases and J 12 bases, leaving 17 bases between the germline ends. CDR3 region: CASSEPEANMYF. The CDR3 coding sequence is TGTGCCAGCAGTGAGCCCGAGGCTAATATGTACTTC.

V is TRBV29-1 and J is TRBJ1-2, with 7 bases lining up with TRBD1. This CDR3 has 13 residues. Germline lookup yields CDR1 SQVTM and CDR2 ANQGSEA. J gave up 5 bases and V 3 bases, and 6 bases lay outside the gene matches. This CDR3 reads CSVDSGTEYGYTF. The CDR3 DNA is TGCAGCGTTGATTCCGGGACAGAATATGGCTACACCTTC.

The DNA for the CDR3 is TGTGCCACCTCCCCCGTACTAGCGGGAGGGGGCTACGAGCAGTACTTC. It specifies CATSPVLAGGGYEQYF. This rearrangement joins TRBV10-3 to TRBJ2-7; 13 bases align to TRBD2. Germline V lookup: CDR1 ENHRY, CDR2 SYGVKD. V was pared by 10 bases and J by 3 bases, with 12 bases of the junction left unmatched. This CDR3 contains 16 residues.

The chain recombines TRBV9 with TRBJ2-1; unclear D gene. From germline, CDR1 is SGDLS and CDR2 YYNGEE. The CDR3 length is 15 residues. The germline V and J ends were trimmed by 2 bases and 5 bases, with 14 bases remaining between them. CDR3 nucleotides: TGTGCCAGCAGCGTTCCTTCAGGCGGCGACAATGAGCAGTTCTTC. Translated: CASSVPSGGDNEQFF.

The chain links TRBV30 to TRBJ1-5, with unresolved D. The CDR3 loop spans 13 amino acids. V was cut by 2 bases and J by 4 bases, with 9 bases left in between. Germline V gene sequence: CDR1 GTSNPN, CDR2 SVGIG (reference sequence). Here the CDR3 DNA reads TGTGCCTGGAGTTTCCGCTCAAATCAGCCCCAGCATTTT. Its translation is CAWSFRSNQPQHF.

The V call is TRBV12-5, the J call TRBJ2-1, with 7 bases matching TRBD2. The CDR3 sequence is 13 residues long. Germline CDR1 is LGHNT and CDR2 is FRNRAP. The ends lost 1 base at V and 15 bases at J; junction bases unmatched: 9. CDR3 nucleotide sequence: TGTGCTAGTGGTTTGGACGGGATTAGCGGGCCGTTCTTC. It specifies CASGLDGISGPFF.

Here the CDR3 reads CASSSVTETQYF. The CDR3 bases are TGTGCCAGCAGCTCAGTTACCGAGACCCAGTACTTC. The genes are TRBV7-9 and TRBJ2-5; unclear D gene. Germline CDR1 reads SEHNR; CDR2 reads FQNEAQ (reference sequence). The V end lost 4 bases, the J end lost 5 bases, and 8 bases lay between the germline ends. The CDR3 consists of 12 residues.

The CDR3 here is CASSLLGPQNTEAFF. The CDR3 DNA is TGTGCCAGCAGCTTATTGGGCCCTCAGAACACTGAAGCTTTCTTT. This chain joins TRBV7-3 and TRBJ1-1; D remains ambiguous. CDR3 length equals 15 residues. The V end lost 2 bases, the J end lost 1 base, and 11 bases lay between the germline ends. Looked up from germline, CDR1 is SGHTA and CDR2 is FQGTGA. Complete variable domain (other parts from reference TRBV7-3 and TRBJ1-1): GAGVSQTPSNKVTEKGKYVELRCDPISGHTALYWYRQSLGQGPEFLIYFQGTGAADDSGLPNDRFFAVRPEGSVSTLKIQRTERGDSAVYLCASSLLGPQNTEAFFGQGTRLTVV.

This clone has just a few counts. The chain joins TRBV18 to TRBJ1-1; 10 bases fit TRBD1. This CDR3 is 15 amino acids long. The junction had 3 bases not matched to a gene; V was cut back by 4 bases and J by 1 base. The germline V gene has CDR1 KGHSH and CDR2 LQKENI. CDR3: CASSLGTGENTEAFF. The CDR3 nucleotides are TGTGCCAGCTCACTCGGGACAGGGGAGAACACTGAAGCTTTCTTT. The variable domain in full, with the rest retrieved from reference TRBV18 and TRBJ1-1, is NAGVMQNPRHLVRRRGQEARLRCSPMKGHSHVYWYRQLPEEGLKFMVYLQKENIIDESGMPKERFSAEFPKEGPSILRIQQVVRGDSAAYFCASSLGTGENTEAFFGQGTRLTVV.

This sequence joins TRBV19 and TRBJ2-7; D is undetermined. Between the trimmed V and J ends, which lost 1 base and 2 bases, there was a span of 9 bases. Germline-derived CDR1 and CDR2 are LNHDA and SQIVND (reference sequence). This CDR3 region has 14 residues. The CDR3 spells CASSIVGSTYEQYF. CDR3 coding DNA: TGTGCCAGTAGTATAGTGGGCAGCACCTACGAGCAGTACTTC.

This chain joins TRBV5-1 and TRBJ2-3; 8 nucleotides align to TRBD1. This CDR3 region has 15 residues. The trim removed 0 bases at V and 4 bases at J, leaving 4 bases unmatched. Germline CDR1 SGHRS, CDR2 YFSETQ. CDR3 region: CASSLGTGSPDTQYF. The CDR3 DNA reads TGCGCCAGCAGCTTGGGGACAGGGAGCCCAGATACGCAGTATTTT.

This chain's CDR3 is CASSYSRTTTEAFF. The CDR3 nucleotides read TGTGCCAGCAGTTACTCGAGGACAACCACTGAAGCTTTCTTT. The chain combines TRBV6-6 with TRBJ1-1; the D gene is possibly TRBD1 (5 bases). The CDR3 has 14 amino acids. Germline V gene lookup returns CDR1 MNHNY and CDR2 SVGAGI (reference sequence). Trimming shortened V by 0 bases and J by 4 bases, and 9 bases separated the two germline ends.

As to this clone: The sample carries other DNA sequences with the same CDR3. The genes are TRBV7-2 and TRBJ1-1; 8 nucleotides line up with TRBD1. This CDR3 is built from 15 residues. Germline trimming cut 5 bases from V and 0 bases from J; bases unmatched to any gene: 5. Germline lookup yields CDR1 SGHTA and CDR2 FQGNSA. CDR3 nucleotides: TGTGCCAGCAGCCCAGGGGACAGGTTGAACACTGAAGCTTTCTTT. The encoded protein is CASSPGDRLNTEAFF.

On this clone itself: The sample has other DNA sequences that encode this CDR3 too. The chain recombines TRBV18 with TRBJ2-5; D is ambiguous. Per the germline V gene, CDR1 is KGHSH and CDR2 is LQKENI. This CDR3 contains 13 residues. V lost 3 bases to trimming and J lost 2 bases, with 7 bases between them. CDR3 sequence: CASSPGVQETQYF. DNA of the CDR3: TGTGCCAGCTCACCTGGGGTGCAAGAGACCCAGTACTTC. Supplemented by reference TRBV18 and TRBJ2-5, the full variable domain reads NAGVMQNPRHLVRRRGQEARLRCSPMKGHSHVYWYRQLPEEGLKFMVYLQKENIIDESGMPKERFSAEFPKEGPSILRIQQVVRGDSAAYFCASSPGVQETQYFGPGTRLLVL.

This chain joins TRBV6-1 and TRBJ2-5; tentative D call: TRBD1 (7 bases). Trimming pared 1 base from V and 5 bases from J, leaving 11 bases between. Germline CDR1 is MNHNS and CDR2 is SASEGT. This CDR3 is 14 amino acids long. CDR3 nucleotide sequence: TGTGCCAGCAGTGAAGAGGGGGCGGGGGAGACCCAGTACTTC. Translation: CASSEEGAGETQYF.